This entry lists 29 T cell receptor beta chains sequenced from one sample in a study of cytomegalovirus exposure and HLA in healthy donors. 13 Jbeta primers and 60 Vbeta primers were used for the PCR. Here immunoSEQ multiplex PCR was the method, and the copy in TCRdb shows in-frame clones only, minus some. The sample includes some 130,000 clones, around 75% of them seen just once. Sequencing was done on a sample of PBMCs. The receptors here all came from a man between 40 and 49 years old in good health and CMV-seronegative.

The rearrangement joins TRBV27 to TRBJ2-1; D is perhaps TRBD2 (6 bases). This CDR3 contains 15 residues. In germline, CDR1 is MNHEY, CDR2 SMNVEV (reference sequence). V was cut by 7 bases and J by 2 bases, with 15 bases left in between. In DNA form, the CDR3 reads TGTGCCAGCACCGCTTTGGGGGGAACCTACAATGAGCAGTTCTTC. The encoded protein is CASTALGGTYNEQFF.

V is TRBV6-1 and J is TRBJ2-7, with 9 bases aligning to TRBD1. This CDR3 spans 15 amino acids. The germline V gene has CDR1 MNHNS and CDR2 SASEGT. J gave up 2 bases and V 6 bases, and 8 bases lay outside the gene matches. DNA of the CDR3: TGTGCCAGCAGAGGCACGGGGACAGGGACCTACGAGCAGTACTTC. This gives the protein CASRGTGTGTYEQYF.

The chain couples TRBV5-1 to TRBJ2-1; 14 bases fit TRBD2. Germline V gives CDR1 SGHRS, CDR2 YFSETQ. This CDR3 is 16 amino acids long. V shed 3 bases, J shed 9 bases, and the junction held 8 bases outside the gene matches. This CDR3 reads CASSWKGLAGAGEQFF. CDR3 in DNA: TGCGCCAGCAGCTGGAAGGGACTAGCGGGAGCGGGTGAGCAGTTCTTC.

The V call is TRBV4-1, the J call TRBJ2-5; TRBD2 is a possible D gene (6 bases). The CDR3 is 15 amino acids. CDR1 MGHRA and CDR2 YSYEKL come from the germline V gene. V lost 4 bases, J lost 2 bases, and 14 bases lay in between. The CDR3 DNA reads as TGCGCCAGCAGCCCCCATCCAGGGAGGCAAGAGACCCAGTACTTC. This gives the protein CASSPHPGRQETQYF.

The chain couples TRBV19 to TRBJ2-3; tentative D call: TRBD2 (5 bases). CDR1 and CDR2 (germline): LNHDA, SQIVND (reference sequence). This CDR3 has 13 residues. V was shortened by 3 bases and J by 2 bases, with 6 bases between the two germline ends. The CDR3 loop is CASSMRVTDTQYF. The DNA of the CDR3 is TGTGCCAGTAGTATGCGGGTCACAGATACGCAGTATTTT.

The chain combines TRBV28 with TRBJ2-7, with 12 positions matching TRBD1. The J segment lost 7 bases and the V segment lost 5 bases, leaving 6 bases of the junction unmatched. The CDR3 consists of 14 residues. CDR1 MDHEN and CDR2 SYDVKM come from the germline V gene. The DNA for the CDR3 is TGTGCCAGCAGTCTGGGACAGGGGGCGCGGGAGCAGTACTTC. Its translation: CASSLGQGAREQYF.

The sample holds a few counts of this clone. V usage is TRBV30 and J usage is TRBJ1-5, with D perhaps TRBD1 (5 bases). V was pared by 7 bases and J by 7 bases, with 17 bases between. The germline gives CDR1 GTSNPN, CDR2 SVGIG (reference sequence). This CDR3 is built from 13 residues. The CDR3 nucleotides read TGTGCCTATTCTCCAGGGCGGAACCAGCCCCAGCATTTT. Translated, it gives CAYSPGRNQPQHF.

This chain joins TRBV27 and TRBJ1-2; 7 bases line up with TRBD1. The CDR3 loop spans 15 amino acids. The ends lost 4 bases at V and 4 bases at J; junction bases unmatched: 9. Germline V CDR1 and CDR2: MNHEY, SMNVEV (reference sequence). DNA for the CDR3: TGTGCCAGCAGTTCCACACCCGACAGGGCCTATGGCTACACCTTC. Protein sequence: CASSSTPDRAYGYTF.

This chain connects TRBV23-1 to TRBJ2-7, with 8 bases matching TRBD1. TRBV23-1 is flagged as an ORF with uncertain function. The V gene end was trimmed by 7 bases and the J gene end by 0 bases; junction bases not matched to a gene: 5. This CDR3 is 14 amino acids long. The CDR3 protein is CASMDRDGSYEQYF. The CDR3 DNA sequence: TGCGCCAGCATGGACAGGGACGGCTCCTACGAGCAGTACTTC.

The rearrangement links TRBV29-1 to TRBJ1-2, with 9 bases matching TRBD1. Germline V gene data show CDR1 as SQVTM and CDR2 as ANQGSEA. J gave up 8 bases and V 6 bases, and 16 bases lay outside the gene matches. The CDR3 consists of 15 residues. The CDR3 region has the DNA TGCAGCGTAGGACAGGGGAGTCAGCGGACCAGGGGCTACACCTTC. Its translation is CSVGQGSQRTRGYTF.

V gene TRBV7-9 combines with J gene TRBJ1-1, with no clear D. In germline, CDR1 is SEHNR, CDR2 FQNEAQ (reference sequence). Trimming cost V 0 bases and J 7 bases, with 15 bases left between them. CDR3 length equals 15 residues. The CDR3 loop is CASSLAERGNGEAFF. CDR3 bases: TGTGCCAGCAGCTTAGCCGAGAGAGGGAATGGTGAAGCTTTCTTT.

The V gene is TRBV27, the J gene TRBJ1-3, with D tentatively TRBD1 (5 bases). The germline gives CDR1 MNHEY, CDR2 SMNVEV (reference sequence). The CDR3 is 14 residues long. V lost 6 bases and J 4 bases, leaving 13 bases between the germline ends. The CDR3 DNA is TGTGCCAGCAGCGGTAGGGGTGGCGGAAACACCATATATTTT. As protein: CASSGRGGGNTIYF.

This clone has just a few counts. The chain couples TRBV10-3 to TRBJ1-2; no firm D call. The germline V and J ends were trimmed by 3 bases and 6 bases, with 14 bases remaining between them. Germline V gene lookup returns CDR1 ENHRY and CDR2 SYGVKD. The CDR3 totals 14 residues. Here the CDR3 reads CAISDGSVLDGYTF. Here the CDR3 DNA reads TGTGCCATCAGTGACGGTTCCGTTTTAGATGGCTACACCTTC.

J is TRBJ2-5 and V is TRBV15; TRBD1 matches at 8 bases. The CDR3 totals 14 residues. CDR1 is LNHNV, CDR2 YYDKDF, per germline (reference sequence). V lost 7 bases, J lost 4 bases, and 8 bases stayed unmatched. The CDR3 DNA sequence: TGTGCCACCATGCAGGGGGCCGGGGGAGAGACCCAGTACTTC. It translates to CATMQGAGGETQYF. Full variable domain (rest looked up from reference TRBV15 and TRBJ2-5): DAMVIQNPRYQVTQFGKPVTLSCSQTLNHNVMYWYQQKSSQAPKLLFHYYDKDFNNEADTPDNFQSRRPNTSFCFLDIRSPGLGDTAMYLCATMQGAGGETQYFGPGTRLLVL.

CDR3 DNA: TGTGCCAGCAGTTCGACAGGGACAGGTCAGCCCCAGCATTTT. Residues: CASSSTGTGQPQHF. This rearrangement joins TRBV28 to TRBJ1-5; 8 bases agree with TRBD1. Germline CDR1 reads MDHEN; CDR2 reads SYDVKM. Trimming at V came to 4 bases and at J to 6 bases, leaving 5 bases not matched to a gene. The CDR3 is 14 residues long.

V is TRBV6-5 and J is TRBJ1-4; TRBD1 agrees at 8 bases. The CDR3 sequence is 13 residues long. After removal of 2 bases from V and 7 bases from J, the junction contained 0 bases not matched to a gene. Germline V lookup: CDR1 MNHEY, CDR2 SVGAGI. The CDR3 DNA reads as TGTGCCAGCAGTTACGGACAGGGTGAAAAACTGTTTTTT. It is translated as CASSYGQGEKLFF.

The chain carries TRBV14 and TRBJ1-1; D uncertain. CDR1 is SGHDN, CDR2 FVKESK, per germline. This CDR3 has 14 residues. Between the trimmed V and J ends, which lost 1 base and 5 bases, there was a span of 11 bases. CDR3 in amino acids: CASSQGRDQTEAFF. As DNA, the CDR3 is TGTGCCAGCAGCCAAGGGCGGGATCAGACTGAAGCTTTCTTT. The full variable domain, completed using reference TRBV14 and TRBJ1-1, is EAGVTQFPSHSVIEKGQTVTLRCDPISGHDNLYWYRRVMGKEIKFLLHFVKESKQDESGMPNNRFLAERTGGTYSTLKVQPAELEDSGVYFCASSQGRDQTEAFFGQGTRLTVV.

The V and J genes are TRBV21-1 and TRBJ1-4; TRBD1 was called by the table and not checked on the DNA. TRBV21-1 is a pseudogene locus. CDR3 length: 15 residues. In nucleotides, the CDR3 is TGTGCCAGCAGCTCGGAAAGAGGACAGGGGGCAAGGATGTTTTTT. Protein sequence: CASSSERGQGARMFF.

The table lists this clone with a few counts. The CDR3 DNA sequence: TGTGCCAGCAGGCCGGGACAGGGGGCCAGTCAGCCCCAGCATTTT. The encoded protein is CASRPGQGASQPQHF. This chain connects TRBV6-5 to TRBJ1-5; 12 nucleotides align to TRBD1. This CDR3 region has 15 residues. The J segment lost 6 bases and the V segment lost 6 bases, leaving 6 bases of the junction unmatched. Germline values: CDR1 MNHEY, CDR2 SVGAGI.

The chain couples TRBV7-2 to TRBJ1-1; D ambiguous. Between the trimmed V and J ends, which lost 3 bases and 7 bases, there was a span of 9 bases. CDR3 length: 12 amino acids. Germline values: CDR1 SGHTA, CDR2 FQGNSA. The CDR3 DNA reads as TGTGCCAGCAGCTTCAGTGTCGTTGAAGCTTTCTTT. Translation gives CASSFSVVEAFF.

V gene TRBV9 combines with J gene TRBJ1-1; TRBD1 is a possible D gene (5 bases). Germline CDR1 reads SGDLS; CDR2 reads YYNGEE. The CDR3 has 17 residues. V lost 0 bases and J lost 0, with 15 bases in between. CDR3 coding DNA: TGTGCCAGCAGCGTAGCTGAAGGGGTTGACATGAACACTGAAGCTTTCTTT. Translated: CASSVAEGVDMNTEAFF.

The J gene is TRBJ2-1, the V gene TRBV5-1, with TRBD2 matching 9 bases. This CDR3 spans 15 amino acids. V lost 1 base and J lost 9; bases outside the gene matches: 8. CDR1 and CDR2 (germline): SGHRS, YFSETQ. The CDR3 sequence is CASSLSAGGPGEQFF. CDR3 sequence (DNA): TGCGCCAGCAGCTTGTCTGCGGGGGGGCCAGGTGAGCAGTTCTTC.

The rearrangement joins TRBV5-4 to TRBJ1-2, with no clear D. V lost 0 bases to trimming and J lost 4 bases, with 13 bases between them. This CDR3 has 15 amino acids. Per germline, CDR1 SGHNT and CDR2 YYREEE (reference sequence). The CDR3: CASSLGSDSLYGYTF. The CDR3 nucleotides read TGTGCCAGCAGCTTGGGATCGGACTCCCTCTATGGCTACACCTTC.

The V call is TRBV2, the J call TRBJ2-2; 7 nucleotides match TRBD1. This CDR3 is built from 16 residues. Looked up from germline, CDR1 is SNHLY and CDR2 is FYNNEI. Trimming took 2 bases from V and 2 from J; bases not matched to a gene: 5. CDR3 sequence: CASSERRTGNTGELFF. CDR3 nucleotides: TGTGCCAGCAGTGAAAGGAGGACAGGTAACACCGGGGAGCTGTTTTTT.

The chain links TRBV7-3 to TRBJ2-6, with D hard to call. The germline gives CDR1 SGHTA, CDR2 FQGTGA. V was clipped by 3 bases and J by 4 bases, with 10 bases between them. This CDR3 comprises 15 residues. In DNA, the CDR3 is TGTGCCAGCAGCTTCCTAGACCCCGGGGCCAACGTCCTGACTTTC. Translation: CASSFLDPGANVLTF.

This sequence joins TRBV7-9 and TRBJ2-7; 12 bases fit TRBD1. The CDR3 is made up of 16 amino acids. CDR1 and CDR2 (germline): SEHNR, FQNEAQ (reference sequence). Trimming took 0 bases from V and 7 from J; bases not matched to a gene: 7. The CDR3 DNA reads TGTGCCAGCAGCTTAGCGCGAGGGACAGGGGGCCCGGAGCAGTACTTC. It encodes CASSLARGTGGPEQYF.

CDR3 coding DNA: TGTGCCAGCAGTTACACCCCCGGGACTAGTTACAATGAGCAGTTCTTC. As protein: CASSYTPGTSYNEQFF. V usage is TRBV6-5 and J usage is TRBJ2-1, with 8 nucleotides matching TRBD2. This CDR3 spans 16 amino acids. Trimming took 2 bases from V and 4 from J; bases not matched to a gene: 7. In germline, CDR1 is MNHEY, CDR2 SVGAGI.

This chain links TRBV6-5 with TRBJ2-7; a weak D match, TRBD1 (6 bases). V lost 6 bases and J lost 2, with 8 bases in between. CDR3 size: 12 residues. Germline CDR1 and CDR2: MNHEY and SVGAGI. DNA of the CDR3: TGTGCCAGCAGCTCAGGGGCCTACGAGCAGTACTTC. Translation gives CASSSGAYEQYF.

The chain carries TRBV2 and TRBJ2-1; 14 nucleotides line up with TRBD2. The germline gives CDR1 SNHLY, CDR2 FYNNEI. The CDR3 has 15 amino acids. The ends lost 5 bases at V and 9 bases at J; junction bases unmatched: 6. The chain's CDR3 is CASSPGLAGVGEQFF. In DNA, the CDR3 is TGTGCCAGCAGTCCGGGACTAGCGGGAGTAGGTGAGCAGTTCTTC.